These 5 T cell receptor beta chains were sequenced from one sample in a study of a mutant IDH1 vaccine in newly diagnosed glioma. Time point noted: week 5, during vaccination. Each dose delivered 300 ug of mutant IDH1 20-mer peptide subcutaneously with imiquimod. Their recognized antigens are unknown. Data came from immunoSEQ multiplex PCR; TCRdb stores just in-frame clones and leaves some out. There are 56,000 or so clones in the sample; roughly 73% occur only once, and approximately 2% lies in the top ten. Sequencing was performed on PBMCs, taken from a glioma patient whose treatment included an IDH1 peptide vaccine. All receptors come from a woman aged 40 to 50 with glioma.

The rearrangement links TRBV6-5 to TRBJ2-2; D tentatively reads TRBD1 or TRBD2 (5 bases each). Trimming removed 8 bases at V and 6 bases at J, with 10 bases between. Germline CDR1 reads MNHEY; CDR2 reads SVGAGI. The CDR3 consists of 12 residues. DNA of the CDR3: TGTGCCAGCCGGGGACCCGCCGGGGAGCTGTTTTTT. Protein product: CASRGPAGELFF.

This clone showed up just once. The chain combines TRBV20-1 with TRBJ2-3; D gene uncertain. Trimming removed 0 bases from V and 6 bases from J, with 4 bases in between. CDR3 length: 11 amino acids. Germline CDR1 DFQATT, CDR2 SNEGSKA (reference sequence). This CDR3 reads CSARDRDTQYF. As DNA, the CDR3 is TGCAGTGCTAGAGATCGCGATACGCAGTATTTT.

V is TRBV11-3 and J is TRBJ2-2; TRBD2 aligns across 14 bases. The CDR3 runs to 16 residues. CDR1 is SGHNT and CDR2 is YENEEA in the germline V gene. The ends lost 5 bases at V and 13 bases at J; junction bases unmatched: 12. The CDR3 nucleotides are TGTGCCAGCAGCCCCCTGACTAGCGGGGGGGTAGCGGGGCTGTTTTTT. Amino acid sequence: CASSPLTSGGVAGLFF.

The chain joins TRBV11-2 to TRBJ1-1; D is unresolved. V gave up 5 bases and J gave up 6 bases, with 16 bases separating them. The germline V gene has CDR1 SGHAT and CDR2 FQNNGV. CDR3 length: 14 amino acids. The DNA for the CDR3 is TGTGCCAGCAGCGCCCCAAGGGCAGGAGCTGAAGCTTTCTTT. It yields the protein CASSAPRAGAEAFF.

With regard to this clone: Other DNA sequences within the sample encode an identical CDR3. This chain links TRBV5-1 with TRBJ2-7; D is possibly TRBD1 (5 bases). Trimming took 0 bases from V and 4 from J, leaving 5 bases between them. The germline gives CDR1 SGHRS, CDR2 YFSETQ. The CDR3 consists of 12 residues. DNA for the CDR3: TGCGCCAGCAGCTTGGAGGGGTACGAGCAGTACTTC. Its translation is CASSLEGYEQYF.